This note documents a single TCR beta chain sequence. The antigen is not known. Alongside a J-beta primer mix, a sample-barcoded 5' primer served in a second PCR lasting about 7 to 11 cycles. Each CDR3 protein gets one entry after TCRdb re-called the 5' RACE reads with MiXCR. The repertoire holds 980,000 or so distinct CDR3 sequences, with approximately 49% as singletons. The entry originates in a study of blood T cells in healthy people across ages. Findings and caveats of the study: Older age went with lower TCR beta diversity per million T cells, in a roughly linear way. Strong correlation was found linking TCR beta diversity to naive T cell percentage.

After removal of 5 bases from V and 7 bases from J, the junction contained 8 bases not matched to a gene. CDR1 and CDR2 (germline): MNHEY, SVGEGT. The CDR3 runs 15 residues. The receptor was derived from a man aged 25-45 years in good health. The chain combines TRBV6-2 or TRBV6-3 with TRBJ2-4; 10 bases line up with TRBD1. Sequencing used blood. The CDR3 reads CASSPRGTGDNIQYF. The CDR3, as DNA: TGTGCCAGCAGTCCCCGAGGGACAGGGGACAACATTCAGTACTTC.